Listed below are T cell receptor beta chains from one sample, sequenced in a study of human T cells and chemical hapten exposure. TCRdb ran MiXCR on the RACE reads and lists one entry per CDR3 protein. Of 60,000 to 80,000 distinct CDR3 sequences in the sample, about 7% were seen once. Sequenced here: whole blood, sampled in connection with sensitization to the hapten diphenylcyclopropenone (DPC). The receptors were sampled from a woman younger than 45 with alopecia areata. Some clones in this sample may be carry-over from other donors' samples. Both conserved end residues are part of each CDR3. A D gene is named only where the DNA matches it firmly. Size values are once, few and many counts, or a class for expanded clones, and some rows have none.

abundance | d_gene | j_gene | v_gene | CDR3nt | CDR3aa
. | TRBD2 | TRBJ2-3 | TRBV20-1 | TGCAGTGCTAGCAGTCTAGCGGGAAGCACAGATACGCAGTATTTT | CSASSLAGSTDTQYF
many | . | TRBJ2-2 | TRBV6-4 | TGTGCCAGCAGCGAGGACATGGCGAACACCGGGGAGCTGTTTTTT | CASSEDMANTGELFF
. | . | TRBJ2-2 | TRBV5-4 | TGTGCCAGCAGCTTAGGCCAAGCCACCGGGGAGCTGTTTTTT | CASSLGQATGELFF
. | TRBD2 | TRBJ2-1 | TRBV3-1 | TGTGCCAGCAGTCTACTAGCGGGGAAGGGTGAGCAGTTCTTC | CASSLLAGKGEQFF
many | . | TRBJ2-7 | TRBV7-9 | TGTGCCAGCAGCTTTATCTCGCGGTCCTACGAGCAGTACTTC | CASSFISRSYEQYF
many | . | TRBJ2-1 | TRBV20-1 | TGCAGTGCTAGAGATCTCGTTCAGCGGGACAGCGATGAGCAGTTCTTC | CSARDLVQRDSDEQFF
many | . | TRBJ1-3 | TRBV20-1 | TGCAGTGCTAGAGTAGTTGGGAGAACCTACTCTGGAAACACCATATATTTT | CSARVVGRTYSGNTIYF
many | . | TRBJ1-2 | TRBV24-1 | TGTGCCACCAGTAGTCTACTCGGACAGTTAGGTGTTGTGATGGACTATGGCTACACCTTC | CATSSLLGQLGVVMDYGYTF
many | . | TRBJ1-1 | TRBV10-3 | TGTGCCATCATGGGGAACACTGAAGCTTTCTTT | CAIMGNTEAFF
many | . | TRBJ2-2 | TRBV15 | TGTGCCACCAGGCCGGGACAAAACACCGGGGAGCTGTTTTTT | CATRPGQNTGELFF
. | . | TRBJ1-1 | TRBV12-3/TRBV12-4 | TGTGCCAGCAGTTTACGCAGGGATGGTGAAGCTTTCTTT | CASSLRRDGEAFF
. | . | TRBJ1-3 | TRBV7-8 | TGTGCCAGCACACCAAGAGGGCGAGACAGCGGCTACACCATATATTTT | CASTPRGRDSGYTIYF
many | . | TRBJ2-3 | TRBV20-1 | TGCAGTGTAAGGCCGAACACAGATACGCAGTATTTT | CSVRPNTDTQYF
many | . | TRBJ1-2 | TRBV20-1 | TGCAGTGCTAATACAAGGGACTATGGCTACACCTTC | CSANTRDYGYTF
many | . | TRBJ1-6 | TRBV5-4 | TGTGCCAGCAGCTTCTCGTCCGGGGACAATTCACCCCTCCACTTT | CASSFSSGDNSPLHF
many | . | TRBJ1-2 | TRBV2 | TGTGCCAGCAGTGAATTGCAGCCTAACTATGGCTACACCTTC | CASSELQPNYGYTF
few | . | TRBJ1-6 | TRBV3-1 | TGTGCCAGCAGCCTCCGGGACACCCGGCGGCCCCTCCACTTT | CASSLRDTRRPLHF
many | . | TRBJ2-5 | TRBV12-3/TRBV12-4 | TGTGCCAGCAGTTTTGCCGGGACGATACAAGAGACCCAGTACTTC | CASSFAGTIQETQYF
many | . | TRBJ2-2 | TRBV18 | TGTGCCAGCTCACCACCTAGGATGGGGAACACCGGGGAGCTGTTTTTT | CASSPPRMGNTGELFF
many | TRBD1 | TRBJ1-1 | TRBV2 | TGTGCCAGCAGTATAGACAGGGGAAACACTGAAGCTTTCTTT | CASSIDRGNTEAFF
. | TRBD1 | TRBJ2-7 | TRBV5-1 | TGCGCCAGCAGCGCGGGACAGGGGGGTTACTACGAGCAGTACTTC | CASSAGQGGYYEQYF
many | TRBD1 | TRBJ1-5 | TRBV12-3/TRBV12-4 | TGTGCCAGCAGTGCGACAGGGGGTGGTAATCAGCCCCAGCATTTT | CASSATGGGNQPQHF
many | . | TRBJ2-2 | TRBV12-3/TRBV12-4 | TGTGCCAGCCACCCACGTACGAACACCGGGGAGCTGTTTTTT | CASHPRTNTGELFF
many | TRBD1 | TRBJ1-2 | TRBV2 | TGTGCCAGCAGTGGACAGGGGACTAACTATGGCTACACCTTC | CASSGQGTNYGYTF
few | . | TRBJ1-3 | TRBV6-6 | TGTGCCAGCAGTTACTTTCTCGAGGCTGGAAACACCATATATTTT | CASSYFLEAGNTIYF
. | . | TRBJ1-6 | TRBV14 | TGTGCCAGCAGCCCAAGATCGCTTTGGAGTTCACCCCTCCACTTT | CASSPRSLWSSPLHF
many | TRBD1 | TRBJ1-1 | TRBV18 | TGTGCCAGCTCACCTAACCGGGACAGTGAAGCTTTCTTT | CASSPNRDSEAFF
many | . | TRBJ1-1 | TRBV2 | TGTGCCAGCAGTGAATATTGGGGGCAGGACACTGAAGCTTTCTTT | CASSEYWGQDTEAFF
. | . | TRBJ1-5 | TRBV12-3/TRBV12-4 | TGTGCCAGCAGTTTTGCGGTAAGGGCTGGCCAGCCCCAGCATTTT | CASSFAVRAGQPQHF
many | TRBD1 | TRBJ2-3 | TRBV2 | TGTGCCAGCAGCTTGACAGGGGATAACACAGATACGCAGTATTTT | CASSLTGDNTDTQYF
few | . | TRBJ2-3 | TRBV13 | TGTGCCAGCAGCTTAGTGGTCGGGGATACTAGCACAGATACGCAGTATTTT | CASSLVVGDTSTDTQYF
. | TRBD1 | TRBJ2-7 | TRBV25-1 | TGTGCCAGCAGTGCGGGGGACAGGGTTATTTACGAGCAGTACTTC | CASSAGDRVIYEQYF
many | . | TRBJ2-7 | TRBV6-6 | TGTGCCAGCAGTTATTCCAGGGGTTACGAGCAGTACTTC | CASSYSRGYEQYF
few | . | TRBJ2-3 | TRBV2 | TGTGCCAGCACCGCACTTTCTAGTGACCCAGATACGCAGTATTTT | CASTALSSDPDTQYF
many | . | TRBJ1-2 | TRBV20-1 | TGCAGTGCTAGAGTCTCAGGGGACTATGGCTACACCTTC | CSARVSGDYGYTF
many | . | TRBJ1-5 | TRBV12-3/TRBV12-4 | TGTGCCAGCACCCTGGACACTTACAATCAGCCCCAGCATTTT | CASTLDTYNQPQHF
few | . | TRBJ2-3 | TRBV29-1 | TGCAGCGTTGAAGACCGGGGGAGGCTCGGAACAGATACGCAGTATTTT | CSVEDRGRLGTDTQYF
many | . | TRBJ2-5 | TRBV3-1 | TGTGCCAGCAGCCAAGAGGAGGCGGGGACCCAGTACTTC | CASSQEEAGTQYF
many | TRBD2 | TRBJ2-3 | TRBV6-4 | TGTGCCAGCAGCCTAGCGGGGGGACTCACAGATACGCAGTATTTT | CASSLAGGLTDTQYF
many | . | TRBJ1-5 | TRBV5-4 | TGTGCCAGCAGCCGAGGCCCGGCTGATCAGCCCCAGCATTTT | CASSRGPADQPQHF
many | . | TRBJ2-1 | TRBV7-3 | TGTGCCAGCAGCTTAATGGGAGGGGGGGCCTACAATGAGCAGTTCTTC | CASSLMGGGAYNEQFF
many | TRBD1 | TRBJ1-4 | TRBV12-3/TRBV12-4 | TGTGCCAGCAGTTTGGGGGACAGGGGGAATGAAAAACTGTTTTTT | CASSLGDRGNEKLFF
many | . | TRBJ1-2 | TRBV25-1 | TGTGCCAGCAGTGGGGGCTATGGCTACACCTTC | CASSGGYGYTF
many | . | TRBJ1-4 | TRBV5-1 | TGCGCCAGCAGCTCGACCGGATCAACTAATGAAAAACTGTTTTTT | CASSSTGSTNEKLFF
. | . | TRBJ1-1 | TRBV7-9 | TGTGCCAGCAGCACTGTCACAGGGATCACTGAAGCTTTCTTT | CASSTVTGITEAFF
many | . | TRBJ2-3 | TRBV7-2 | TGTGCCAGCAGCTTAGCGGGGGGGCGGTCGGGTACGCAGTATTTT | CASSLAGGRSGTQYF
few | TRBD2 | TRBJ2-5 | TRBV2 | TGTGCCAGCAGTGGCGGGGGTATTCAAGAGACCCAGTACTTC | CASSGGGIQETQYF
. | TRBD2 | TRBJ2-7 | TRBV7-9 | TGTGCCAGCAGCTTAGTTAGCGGGGGGCTTAACTCCTACGAGCAGTACTTC | CASSLVSGGLNSYEQYF
many | . | TRBJ2-3 | TRBV7-3 | TGTGCCAGCAGCCCCGGGGTTCGGAACTCGCTCGGCACAGATACGCAGTATTTT | CASSPGVRNSLGTDTQYF
. | . | TRBJ1-3 | TRBV4-1 | TGCGCCAGCAGCCACAATCTCCCGCTTCAAGGAAACACCATATATTTT | CASSHNLPLQGNTIYF
many | . | TRBJ2-3 | TRBV7-2 | TGTGCCAGCAGCCTAGGTGGAGGGGCCGCAGATACGCAGTATTTT | CASSLGGGAADTQYF
many | . | TRBJ1-2 | TRBV29-1 | TGCAGCGTTGATGGGTGGCAGCTCAACTATGGCTACACCTTC | CSVDGWQLNYGYTF
. | . | TRBJ1-1 | TRBV30 | TGTGCCTGGAGTGTACAGATAGACACTGAAGCTTTCTTT | CAWSVQIDTEAFF
many | . | TRBJ2-2 | TRBV11-2 | TGTGCCAGCTCCCTGACTAGAAACACCGGGGAGCTGTTTTTT | CASSLTRNTGELFF